The subject of this entry is one TCR beta chain. The antigen remains undetermined. Generated by immunoSEQ multiplex PCR, the TCRdb table keeps only in-frame clones and is missing some. The table has some 130,000 clones, nearly 95% seen once. The sample is drawn from a study of T cell responses to AZD1222 COVID-19 vaccine. V dropped 5 bases and J dropped 3; count of bases not matched to a gene: 7. This CDR3 has 15 amino acids. Looked up from germline, CDR1 is PRHDT and CDR2 is FYEKMQ (reference sequence). Study results and limitations: Repertoires were obtained only post-peak T cell response. Nearly half of spike-specific TCRs reportedly target unmutated variant regions. Among those given AZD1222, only six were seropositive at baseline.

The starting material was peripheral blood, obtained on day 0 of AZD1222 vaccination. This receptor was taken from an adult in good health. The J gene is TRBJ1-1, the V gene TRBV13; 9 bases match TRBD1. Here the CDR3 DNA reads TGTGCCAGCAGCGCACAGGGGGCTGGGGACACTGAAGCTTTCTTT. This translates into CASSAQGAGDTEAFF. Together with reference TRBV13 and TRBJ1-1, the CDR3 gives the full variable domain: AAGVIQSPRHLIKEKRETATLKCYPIPRHDTVYWYQQGPGQDPQFLISFYEKMQSDKGSIPDRFSAQQFSDYHSELNMSSLELGDSALYFCASSAQGAGDTEAFFGQGTRLTVV.